Below, 8 T cell receptor beta chains from the same sample are listed, as sequenced in a study of blood T cell repertoires in COVID-19. Sequenced by immunoSEQ multiplex PCR; TCRdb stores in-frame clones only, minus some. The sample holds fewer than 250,000 clones; approximately 86% are singletons and the top ten take approximately 0.69%. The sequenced material came from peripheral blood. The receptors shown here come from a man aged 40-50 years with acute or convalescent COVID-19.

This clone was seen a single time. The V and J genes are TRBV29-1 and TRBJ2-1; 7 bases map to TRBD1. V was pared by 1 base and J by 7 bases, with 10 bases of the junction left unmatched. Germline lookup yields CDR1 SQVTM and CDR2 ANQGSEA. The CDR3 totals 15 residues. The chain's CDR3 is CSVEADRADPNEQFF. Here the CDR3 DNA reads TGCAGCGTTGAAGCTGACAGGGCGGATCCTAATGAGCAGTTCTTC.

This chain joins TRBV15 and TRBJ1-2, with 9 bases lining up with TRBD1. J lost 2 bases, V lost 2 bases, and 3 bases had no gene match. CDR3 length: 15 residues. CDR1 and CDR2 (germline): LNHNV, YYDKDF (reference sequence). CDR3 sequence reads: CATSRPTGGNYGYTF. In DNA, the CDR3 is TGTGCCACCAGCAGACCGACAGGGGGAAACTATGGCTACACCTTC.

The V and J genes are TRBV28 and TRBJ1-5, with D maybe TRBD1 (6 bases). The V gene's germline CDR1 is MDHEN and CDR2 SYDVKM. Deletions cut 5 bases from V and 6 bases from J, with 17 bases between. CDR3 size: 15 residues. The CDR3 here is CASSTPQGGFQPQHF. The CDR3 coding sequence is TGTGCCAGCAGTACGCCACAGGGCGGTTTTCAGCCCCAGCATTTT.

CDR3 coding DNA: TGTGCCAGCAGCCAGACCGGGGGATTTAACTATGGCTACACCTTC. Protein product: CASSQTGGFNYGYTF. The rearrangement uses TRBV3-1 (or the pseudogene TRBV3-2) and TRBJ1-2, with D maybe TRBD1 (5 bases). This CDR3 is built from 15 residues. Looked up from germline, CDR1 is LGHDT and CDR2 is YNNKEL (reference sequence). V shed 3 bases and J shed 1 base, with 12 bases lying between them.

V is TRBV18 and J is TRBJ2-1, with D perhaps TRBD1 (5 bases). Trimming removed 5 bases from V and 6 bases from J, with 5 bases in between. The CDR3 runs 11 residues. Germline V gene sequence: CDR1 KGHSH, CDR2 LQKENI. The CDR3 sequence is CASSGANEQFF. The CDR3 DNA is TGTGCCAGCTCAGGGGCCAATGAGCAGTTCTTC.

The chain combines TRBV4-3 with TRBJ2-3; TRBD2 aligns across 13 bases. The V and J ends lost 0 bases and 2 bases, in that order; junction bases with no gene match: 11. The CDR3 is 20 amino acids. Germline V CDR1 and CDR2: LGHNA, YSLEER. DNA for the CDR3: TGCGCCAGCAGCCAAGAAGGGGCGAGGGGACTAGCGGGGCTCACAGATACGCAGTATTTT. Its protein product is CASSQEGARGLAGLTDTQYF.

This chain joins TRBV3-1 (or the pseudogene TRBV3-2) and TRBJ2-7; D remains unclear. V lost 1 base to trimming and J lost 2 bases, with 6 bases between them. CDR1 is LGHDT and CDR2 is YNNKEL in the germline V gene (reference sequence). The CDR3 has 13 residues. The CDR3 reads CASSQAEAYEQYF. CDR3 sequence (DNA): TGTGCCAGCAGCCAAGCTGAGGCCTACGAGCAGTACTTC.

This chain joins TRBV4-1 and TRBJ1-5; 9 positions match TRBD1. Germline CDR1 is MGHRA and CDR2 is YSYEKL. Germline trimming cut 3 bases from V and 5 bases from J; bases unmatched to any gene: 5. There are 15 residues in the CDR3. CDR3 sequence reads: CASSHPGQGHQPQHF. The CDR3 coding sequence is TGCGCCAGCAGCCACCCGGGACAGGGTCATCAGCCCCAGCATTTT.